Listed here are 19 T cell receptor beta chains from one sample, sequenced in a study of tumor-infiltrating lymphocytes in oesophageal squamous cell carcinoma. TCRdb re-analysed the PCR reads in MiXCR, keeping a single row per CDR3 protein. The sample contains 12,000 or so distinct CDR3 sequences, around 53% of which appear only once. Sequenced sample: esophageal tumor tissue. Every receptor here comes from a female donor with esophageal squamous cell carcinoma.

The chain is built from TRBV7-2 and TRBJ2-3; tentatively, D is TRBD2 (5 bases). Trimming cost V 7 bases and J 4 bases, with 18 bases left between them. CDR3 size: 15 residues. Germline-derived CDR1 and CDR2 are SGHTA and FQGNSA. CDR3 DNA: TGTGCCAGCATCGTCCGACGTGGAGGTCCAGATACGCAGTATTTT. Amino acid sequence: CASIVRRGGPDTQYF.

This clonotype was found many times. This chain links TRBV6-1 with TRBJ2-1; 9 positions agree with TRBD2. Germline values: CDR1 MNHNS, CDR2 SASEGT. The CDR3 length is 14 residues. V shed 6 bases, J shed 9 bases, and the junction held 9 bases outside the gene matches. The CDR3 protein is CASRSLSGGGEQFF. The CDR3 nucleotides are TGTGCCAGCAGGTCCCTTAGCGGGGGCGGTGAGCAGTTCTTC.

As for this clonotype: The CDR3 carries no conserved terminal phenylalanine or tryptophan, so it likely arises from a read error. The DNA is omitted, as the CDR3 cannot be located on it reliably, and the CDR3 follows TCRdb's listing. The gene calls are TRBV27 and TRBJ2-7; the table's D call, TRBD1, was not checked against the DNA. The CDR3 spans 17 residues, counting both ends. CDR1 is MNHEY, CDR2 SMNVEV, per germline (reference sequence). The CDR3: CASSLGGQGGYGYTFGS.

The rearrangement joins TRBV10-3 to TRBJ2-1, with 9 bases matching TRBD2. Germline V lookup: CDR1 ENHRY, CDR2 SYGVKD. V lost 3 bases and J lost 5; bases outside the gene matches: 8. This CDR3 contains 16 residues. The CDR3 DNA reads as TGTGCCATCAGTGAAATAGCGGGAGACGGCGACAATGAGCAGTTCTTC. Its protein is CAISEIAGDGDNEQFF.

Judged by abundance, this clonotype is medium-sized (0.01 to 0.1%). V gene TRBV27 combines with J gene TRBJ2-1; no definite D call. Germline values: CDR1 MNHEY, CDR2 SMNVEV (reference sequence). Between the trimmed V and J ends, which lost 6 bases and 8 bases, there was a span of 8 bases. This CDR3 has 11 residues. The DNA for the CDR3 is TGTGCCAGCAGGATTTACCATGAGCAGTTCTTC. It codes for CASRIYHEQFF.

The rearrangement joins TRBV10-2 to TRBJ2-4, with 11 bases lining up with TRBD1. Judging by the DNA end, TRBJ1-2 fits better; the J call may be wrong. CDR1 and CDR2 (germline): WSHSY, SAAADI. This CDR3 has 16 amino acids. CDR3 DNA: TGCGCCAGCAGTACTGCCACCGGACAGGGGGCATATGGCTACACCTTC. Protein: CASSTATGQGAYGYTF.

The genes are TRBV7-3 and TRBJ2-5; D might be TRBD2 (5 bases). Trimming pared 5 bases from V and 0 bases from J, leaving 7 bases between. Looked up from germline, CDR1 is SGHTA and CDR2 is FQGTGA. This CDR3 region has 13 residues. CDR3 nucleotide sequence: TGTGCCAGCAGCAGGGAGTACCAAGAGACCCAGTACTTC. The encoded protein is CASSREYQETQYF.

CDR3 sequence: CASTRLAARGDTQYF. DNA of the CDR3: TGTGCCAGCACCCGACTAGCGGCCCGTGGGGATACGCAGTATTTT. The J gene is TRBJ2-3, the V gene TRBV7-2; 9 bases match TRBD2. Germline CDR1 and CDR2: SGHTA and FQGNSA. V was clipped by 7 bases and J by 6 bases; unmatched bases: 11. This CDR3 comprises 15 residues. Full variable domain (missing parts from reference TRBV7-2 and TRBJ2-3): GAGVSQSPSNKVTEKGKDVELRCDPISGHTALYWYRQSLGQGLEFLIYFQGNSAPDKSGLPSDRFSAERTGGSVSTLTIQRTQQEDSAVYLCASTRLAARGDTQYFGPGTRLTVL.

CDR3 in amino acids: CASSPQPVSGANVLTF. In DNA, the CDR3 is TGTGCCAGCAGCCCCCAGCCCGTCTCTGGGGCCAACGTCCTGACTTTC. The rearrangement links TRBV7-8 to TRBJ2-6; unclear D gene. Looked up from germline, CDR1 is SGHVS and CDR2 is FQNEAQ. This CDR3 contains 16 residues. The germline V and J ends were trimmed by 5 bases and 0 bases, with 11 bases remaining between them.

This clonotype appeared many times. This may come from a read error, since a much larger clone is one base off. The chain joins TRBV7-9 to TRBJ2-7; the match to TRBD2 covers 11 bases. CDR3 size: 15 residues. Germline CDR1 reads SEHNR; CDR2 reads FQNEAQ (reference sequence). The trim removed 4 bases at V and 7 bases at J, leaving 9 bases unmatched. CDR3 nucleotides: TGTGCCAGCAGCTCGACTAGCGGGGTATTGGGTGAGCAGTACTTC. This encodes CASSSTSGVLGEQYF.

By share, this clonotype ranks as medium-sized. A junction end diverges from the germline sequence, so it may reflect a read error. The CDR3 region has the DNA TGTGCCAGCAGTGACGGGACAGGGGCTCTGGTCGTCTTT. Translation gives CASSDGTGALVVF. The chain uses TRBV6-1 and TRBJ1-1; 10 nucleotides match TRBD1. Germline lookup yields CDR1 MNHNS and CDR2 SASEGT. The CDR3 is made up of 13 amino acids.

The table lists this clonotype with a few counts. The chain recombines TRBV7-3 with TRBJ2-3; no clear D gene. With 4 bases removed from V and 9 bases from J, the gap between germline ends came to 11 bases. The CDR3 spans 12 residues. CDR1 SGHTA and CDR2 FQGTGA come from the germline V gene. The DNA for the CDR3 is TGTGCCAGCAGCTCTCCGTTAGGGACGCAGTATTTT. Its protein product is CASSSPLGTQYF.

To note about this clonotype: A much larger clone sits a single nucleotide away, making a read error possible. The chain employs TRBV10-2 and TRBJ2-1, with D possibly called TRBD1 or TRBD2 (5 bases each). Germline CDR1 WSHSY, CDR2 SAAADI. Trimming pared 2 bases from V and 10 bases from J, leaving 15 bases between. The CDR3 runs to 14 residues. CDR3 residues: CASSEPGPHYEQFF. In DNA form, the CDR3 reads TGCGCCAGCAGTGAGCCGGGACCGCACTACGAGCAGTTCTTC.

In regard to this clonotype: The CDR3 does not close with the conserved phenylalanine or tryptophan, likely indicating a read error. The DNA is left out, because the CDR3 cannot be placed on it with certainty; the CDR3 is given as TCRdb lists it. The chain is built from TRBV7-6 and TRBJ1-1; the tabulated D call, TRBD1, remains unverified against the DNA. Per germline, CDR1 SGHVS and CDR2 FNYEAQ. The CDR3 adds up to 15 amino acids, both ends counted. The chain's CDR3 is CASSLGQGEATPSVR.

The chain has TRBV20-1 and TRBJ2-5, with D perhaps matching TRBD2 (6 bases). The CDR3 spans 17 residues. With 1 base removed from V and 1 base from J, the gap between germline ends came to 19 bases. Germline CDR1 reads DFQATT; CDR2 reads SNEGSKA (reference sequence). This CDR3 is CSARGTSREPSQETQYF. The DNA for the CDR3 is TGCAGTGCTAGAGGGACCTCCCGGGAGCCGAGCCAAGAGACCCAGTACTTC.

In DNA, the CDR3 is TGTGCCAGCAGCTACAGGGGGCCTAGCGGGACCTACGAGCAGTACTTC. Protein product: CASSYRGPSGTYEQYF. V gene TRBV7-4 combines with J gene TRBJ2-5; D is tentatively TRBD1 or TRBD2 (9 bases each). The end of the DNA aligns better with TRBJ2-7, so the J call may be wrong. Germline V gene data show CDR1 as SGHVT and CDR2 as SQSDAQ. CDR3 length: 16 amino acids.

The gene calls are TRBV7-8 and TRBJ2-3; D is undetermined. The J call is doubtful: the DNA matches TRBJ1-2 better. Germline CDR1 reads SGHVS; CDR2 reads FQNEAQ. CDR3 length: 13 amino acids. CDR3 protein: CASSLSIGDGYTF. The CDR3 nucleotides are TGTGCCAGCAGCCTTAGTATTGGTGATGGCTACACCTTC.

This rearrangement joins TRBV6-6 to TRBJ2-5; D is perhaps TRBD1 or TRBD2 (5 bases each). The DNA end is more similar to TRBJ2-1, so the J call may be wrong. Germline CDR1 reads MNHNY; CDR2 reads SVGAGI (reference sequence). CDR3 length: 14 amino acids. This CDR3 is CASTSGAWGNEQFF. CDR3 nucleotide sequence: TGTGCCAGCACCTCCGGGGCGTGGGGGAATGAGCAGTTCTTC.

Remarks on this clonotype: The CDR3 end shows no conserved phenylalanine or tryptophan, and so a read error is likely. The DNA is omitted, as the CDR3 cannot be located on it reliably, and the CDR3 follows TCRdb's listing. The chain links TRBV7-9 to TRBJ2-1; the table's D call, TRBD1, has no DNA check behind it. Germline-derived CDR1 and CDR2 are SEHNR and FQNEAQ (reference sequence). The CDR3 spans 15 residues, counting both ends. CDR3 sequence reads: CATRDSLQETQYFGA.